What follows is one TCR beta chain and its context. This entry comes from a study of T cell responses to AZD1222 COVID-19 vaccine. TCRdb's copy holds only in-frame clones and misses some; the assay was immunoSEQ multiplex PCR. The data hold roughly 65,000 clones, with 88% observed a single time. The ends were cut back, 6 bases at V and 8 bases at J, with 20 bases in the middle. The CDR3 spans 14 residues. In germline, CDR1 is SGHRS, CDR2 YFSETQ. The TCR sequence derives from an adult in good health. This rearrangement joins TRBV5-1 to TRBJ1-2; D is perhaps TRBD1 (5 bases). Sequencing was performed on peripheral blood, taken on day 0 of AZD1222 vaccination. CDR3: CASNQSPGIPGYTF. CDR3 bases: TGCGCCAGCAACCAAAGTCCAGGGATACCGGGCTACACCTTC.